The rows below give T cell receptor beta chains drawn from one sample of a study of cytomegalovirus exposure and HLA in healthy donors. Measured with immunoSEQ multiplex PCR; TCRdb has only the in-frame clones, and not every one. The sample consists of about 160,000 clones, 80% of them appearing once. The sequenced sample consisted of PBMCs. Source of these receptors: a man aged 30 to 39 in good health and CMV-seronegative. The CDR3 runs from the conserved cysteine through the conserved F or W. Fields, in order: J gene, clone size, D gene, V gene, CDR3 length, CDR3 DNA, CDR3 protein. The D gene is left open where the match is weak. Clone size is stated in some rows and not others, as once, few, many or a class when expanded.

>TRBJ1-5|NA|NA|TRBV4-1|19
TGCGCCAGCAGCCAAGTCTTTGGCACAGTCAGGGATAGCAATCAGCCCCAGCATTTT
CASSQVFGTVRDSNQPQHF
>TRBJ2-7|NA|NA|TRBV30|13
TGTGCCTGGAGTGAGGAGAGCTCCTACGAGCAGTACTTC
CAWSEESSYEQYF
>TRBJ1-2|NA|NA|TRBV28|14
TGTGCCAGCAGTTTTAAGGGGTTGATCTATGGCTACACCTTC
CASSFKGLIYGYTF
>TRBJ2-5|NA|NA|TRBV6-4|15
TGTGCCAGCCTTGGAGGACGGAGTTCCCAAGAGACCCAGTACTTC
CASLGGRSSQETQYF
>TRBJ2-7|few|TRBD1|TRBV13|16
TGTGCCAGCAGCTTATCGATGGGACAGCCCTTCTACGAGCAGTACTTC
CASSLSMGQPFYEQYF
>TRBJ1-2|NA|NA|TRBV4-2|13
TGTGCCAGCAGCCAAGAAGCCGGGGATGGCTACACCTTC
CASSQEAGDGYTF
>TRBJ2-3|NA|TRBD2|TRBV13|14
TGTGCCAGCAGCTACCGGGGGGGGACAGATACGCAGTATTTT
CASSYRGGTDTQYF
>TRBJ2-3|NA|NA|TRBV6-5|14
TGTGCCAGCAAATACAGGGGAGGACCAGATACGCAGTATTTT
CASKYRGGPDTQYF
>TRBJ2-3|NA|NA|TRBV28|13
TGTGCCAGCAGTTTGTCCCACGGGGATACGCAGTATTTT
CASSLSHGDTQYF
>TRBJ1-2|NA|TRBD1|TRBV7-9|14
TGTGCCAGCAGCTCGACAGGGTCCCTATACGGCTACACCTTC
CASSSTGSLYGYTF
>TRBJ2-1|NA|TRBD2|TRBV27|16
TGTGCCAGCAGTTTGCCGGGACTACCCCGGAGGAATGAGCAGTTCTTC
CASSLPGLPRRNEQFF
>TRBJ2-1|NA|NA|TRBV7-6|14
TGTGCCAGCAGCTTAGCGCCCAACAGCAATGAGCAGTTCTTC
CASSLAPNSNEQFF
>TRBJ1-5|NA|TRBD1|TRBV28|16
TGTGCCAGCAGTACCGGACAGGCCCACGATAATCAGCCCCAGCATTTT
CASSTGQAHDNQPQHF
>TRBJ2-7|NA|TRBD1|TRBV5-4|15
TGTGCCAGCAGCCTTGGGACAGCTCAAATCTACGAGCAGTACTTC
CASSLGTAQIYEQYF
>TRBJ2-7|NA|NA|TRBV11-2|14
TGTGCCAGCAGCTTAGACAGGGGAGTTCACGAGCAGTACTTC
CASSLDRGVHEQYF
>TRBJ2-1|NA|NA|TRBV7-3|15
TGTGCCAGCAGCTTATCGGCAGGGGAGAGCAATGAGCAGTTCTTC
CASSLSAGESNEQFF
>TRBJ1-5|NA|NA|TRBV7-3|15
TGTGCCAGCAGCCTCTCTTCAGGCCCCAATCAGCCCCAGCATTTT
CASSLSSGPNQPQHF
>TRBJ2-2|NA|TRBD2|TRBV5-1|14
TGCGCCAGCAGCTTGCGGGGGGACACCGGGGAGCTGTTTTTT
CASSLRGDTGELFF
>TRBJ2-6|NA|NA|TRBV5-1|15
TGCGCCAGCAGCTTTCGGGTAAACGGGGCCAACGTCCTGACTTTC
CASSFRVNGANVLTF
>TRBJ2-3|once|NA|TRBV28|17
TGTGCCAGCAGTTTTCGGGGTCTAGCGATGGGCACAGATACGCAGTATTTT
CASSFRGLAMGTDTQYF
>TRBJ2-3|NA|NA|TRBV29-1|13
TGCAGCGCGCGGACTGTGCGCACAGATACGCAGTATTTT
CSARTVRTDTQYF
>TRBJ1-6|NA|TRBD1|TRBV15|14
TGTGCCACCAGCAGGGGACAGGGGCGATTACCCCTCCACTTT
CATSRGQGRLPLHF
>TRBJ1-1|NA|NA|TRBV30|12
TGTGCCTGGATATCTCACAGGTCTGAAGCTTTCTTT
CAWISHRSEAFF
>TRBJ1-4|NA|TRBD1|TRBV25-1|15
TGTGCCAGTCTCCCCCCCGGGACAGGGAATGAAAAACTGTTTTTT
CASLPPGTGNEKLFF
>TRBJ1-2|NA|NA|TRBV5-6|15
TGTGCCAGCAGCCTCGGGAGGGTATTTAACTATGGCTACACCTTC
CASSLGRVFNYGYTF
>TRBJ1-5|NA|TRBD1|TRBV28|14
TGTGCCAGCAGACTCGGGACAGATAATCAGCCCCAGCATTTT
CASRLGTDNQPQHF
>TRBJ1-2|NA|NA|TRBV27|17
TGTGCCAGCAGTTTATCAACCGCGCGCGGGATCAACTATGGCTACACCTTC
CASSLSTARGINYGYTF
>TRBJ2-1|NA|TRBD2|TRBV18|15
TGTGCCAGCTCACCGGACCCAGCGGGGGAACATGAGCAGTTCTTC
CASSPDPAGEHEQFF
>TRBJ2-2|few|NA|TRBV5-1|14
TGCGCCAGCAGACCCGGACAGAACACCGGGGAGCTGTTTTTT
CASRPGQNTGELFF
>TRBJ2-3|NA|NA|TRBV7-9|14
TGTGCCAGCAGCTCGGGACAACTCACAGATACGCAGTATTTT
CASSSGQLTDTQYF
>TRBJ2-3|NA|NA|TRBV9|17
TGTGCCAGCAGCGTAGAGGTAGGGGATATGAACACAGATACGCAGTATTTT
CASSVEVGDMNTDTQYF
>TRBJ2-7|NA|TRBD2|TRBV7-9|13
TGTTCCAGCAGCGGGGCGGCAACCTACGAGCAGTACTTC
CSSSGAATYEQYF
>TRBJ1-5|NA|NA|TRBV28|14
TGTGCCAGCAGTTTACGCAGGGTCGGTCAGCCCCAGCATTTT
CASSLRRVGQPQHF
>TRBJ2-7|once|NA|TRBV4-3|16
TGCGCCAGCAGCCAAGATTTCGAGCGTTGGTCCTACGGGCAGTACTTC
CASSQDFERWSYGQYF
>TRBJ1-1|NA|NA|TRBV6-1|13
TGTGCCAGCAGTGAGACTCGAAACACTGAAGCTTTCTTT
CASSETRNTEAFF
>TRBJ2-2|NA|NA|TRBV7-3|13
TGTGCCAGCAGCTTAACCGACACCGGGGAGCTGTTTTTT
CASSLTDTGELFF
>TRBJ2-1|NA|NA|TRBV11-3|12
TGTGCCAGCAGCCTACACGGAGGTGGAGCGTTCTTC
CASSLHGGGAFF
>TRBJ1-2|NA|TRBD1|TRBV10-2|14
TGCGCCAGCGGGGGAGGAAGGGGGCTGAATTCCTACACCTTC
CASGGGRGLNSYTF
>TRBJ1-5|NA|NA|TRBV6-5|13
TGTGCCAGCAGATCTCAGGAACATCAGCCCCAGCATTTT
CASRSQEHQPQHF
>TRBJ2-1|NA|NA|TRBV19|15
TGTGCCAGTAGTACCCGGTCAGGGCCCTACAATGAGCAGTTCTTC
CASSTRSGPYNEQFF
>TRBJ2-7|NA|NA|TRBV6-6|14
TGTGCCAGCAGTTATTCCACACCGGGATACGAGCAGTACTTC
CASSYSTPGYEQYF
>TRBJ2-3|NA|TRBD2|TRBV27|17
TGTGCCAGCAAGGCACTAGCGGGAGAGTGGGCCACAGATACGCAGTATTTT
CASKALAGEWATDTQYF
>TRBJ2-1|NA|NA|TRBV18|18
TGTGCCAGCTCACCACCGGTCGGACCACTAGCAGTCACCAATGAGCAGTTCTTC
CASSPPVGPLAVTNEQFF
>TRBJ2-1|NA|NA|TRBV9|18
TGTGCCAGCAGCGCGCCCCGGGACCTCGGGGGTTCCTACAATGAGCAGTTCTTC
CASSAPRDLGGSYNEQFF
>TRBJ2-3|once|NA|TRBV5-4|14
TGTGCCAGCAGCTTGCGGGGGAACACAGATACGCAGTATTTT
CASSLRGNTDTQYF
>TRBJ1-2|NA|NA|TRBV4-1|12
TGCGCCAGCAGCCAAGATCTCGATGGCTACACCTTC
CASSQDLDGYTF